The clone carrying this TCR beta chain was seen at least ten times. V lost 6 bases and J 7 bases, leaving 19 bases between the germline ends. The CDR3 covers 14 residues. Germline V gene data show CDR1 as DFQATT and CDR2 as SNEGSKA (reference sequence). This specimen comes from a study of T-cell reconstitution after alpha-beta-depleted transplantation in children. Molecular barcoding with unique molecular identifiers was used for the TCRbeta library. TCRdb re-called the PCR reads through MiXCR, storing one row per CDR3 protein. The top ten hold less than 6.5% of the sample, which has 490,000 or so distinct CDR3 sequences, about 12% seen once.

The J gene is TRBJ1-5, the V gene TRBV20-1; D possibly corresponds to TRBD1 (5 bases). Sequenced material: PBMCs from the stem cell graft donor, taken from the stem cell graft. The sequence came from a human donor who donated a stem cell graft to a child with combined immunodeficiency. The CDR3: CSASPQGLMQPQHF. Here the CDR3 DNA reads TGCAGTGCCTCGCCCCAGGGCCTAATGCAGCCCCAGCATTTT.